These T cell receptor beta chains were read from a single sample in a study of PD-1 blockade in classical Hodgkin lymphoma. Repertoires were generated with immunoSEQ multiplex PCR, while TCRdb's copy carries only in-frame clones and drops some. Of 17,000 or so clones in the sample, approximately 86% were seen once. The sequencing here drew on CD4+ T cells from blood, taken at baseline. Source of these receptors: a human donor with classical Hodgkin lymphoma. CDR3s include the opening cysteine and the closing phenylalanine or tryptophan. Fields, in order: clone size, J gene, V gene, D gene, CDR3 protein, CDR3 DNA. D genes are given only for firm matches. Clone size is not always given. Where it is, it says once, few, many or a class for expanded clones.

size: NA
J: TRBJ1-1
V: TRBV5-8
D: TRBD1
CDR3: CASSLRDREHTEAFF
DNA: TGTGCCAGCAGCTTGAGGGACAGAGAACACACTGAAGCTTTCTTT

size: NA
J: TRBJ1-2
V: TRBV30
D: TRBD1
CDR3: CAWRDRQYGYTF
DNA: TGTGCCTGGAGGGACAGGCAATATGGCTACACCTTC

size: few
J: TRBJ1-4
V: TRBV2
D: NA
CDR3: CASRSQDGGKLFF
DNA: TGTGCCAGCAGGTCCCAGGACGGAGGAAAACTGTTTTTT

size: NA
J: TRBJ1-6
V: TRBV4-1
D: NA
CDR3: CASSPTGPNSPLHF
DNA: TGCGCCAGCAGCCCGACAGGTCCTAATTCACCCCTCCACTTT

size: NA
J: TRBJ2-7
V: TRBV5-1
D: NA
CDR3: CASSGGPQEEQYF
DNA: TGCGCCAGCAGCGGGGGTCCTCAGGAGGAGCAGTACTTC

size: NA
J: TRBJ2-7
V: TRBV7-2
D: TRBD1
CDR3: CASSFDREVQQYF
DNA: TGTGCCAGCAGCTTTGACAGGGAAGTCCAGCAGTACTTC

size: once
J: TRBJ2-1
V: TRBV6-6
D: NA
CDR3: CASSYSYNEQFF
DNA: TGTGCCAGCAGTTACTCGTACAATGAGCAGTTCTTC

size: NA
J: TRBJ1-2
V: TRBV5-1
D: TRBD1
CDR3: CASSLVPGTGGYGYTF
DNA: TGCGCCAGCAGCTTGGTTCCTGGGACAGGGGGCTATGGCTACACCTTC

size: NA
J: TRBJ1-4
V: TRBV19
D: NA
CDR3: CASRNLNRDGNEKLFF
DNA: TGTGCCAGTAGAAATTTGAACAGGGATGGTAATGAAAAACTGTTTTTT

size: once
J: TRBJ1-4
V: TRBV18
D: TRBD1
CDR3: CASSPSTGLFEKLFF
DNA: TGTGCCAGCTCACCATCGACAGGGTTGTTTGAAAAACTGTTTTTT

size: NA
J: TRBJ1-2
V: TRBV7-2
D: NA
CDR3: CASSPRGGLHYGYTF
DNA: TGTGCCAGCAGCCCTCGCGGTGGCCTTCACTATGGCTACACCTTC

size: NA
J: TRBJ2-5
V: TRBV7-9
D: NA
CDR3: CASSLGHRETQYF
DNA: TGTGCCAGCAGCTTAGGGCACCGGGAGACCCAGTACTTC

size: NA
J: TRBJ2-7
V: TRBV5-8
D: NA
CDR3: CVALGNNYEQYF
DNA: TGTGTCGCGCTAGGGAACAACTACGAGCAGTACTTC

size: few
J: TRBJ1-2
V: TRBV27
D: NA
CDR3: CASSPRTDNYGYTF
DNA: TGTGCCAGCAGTCCCCGGACTGATAACTATGGCTACACCTTC

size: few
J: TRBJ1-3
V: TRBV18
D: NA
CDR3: CASSPSPASSSTNTIYF
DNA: TGTGCCAGCTCACCTTCGCCAGCCTCAAGCAGCACAAACACCATATATTTT

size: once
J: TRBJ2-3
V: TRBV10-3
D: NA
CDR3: CAISGQGRNTQYF
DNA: TGTGCCATCAGTGGGCAGGGGAGGAATACGCAGTATTTT

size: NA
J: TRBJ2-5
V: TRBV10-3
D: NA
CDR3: CAISEFTGTQETQYF
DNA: TGTGCCATCAGTGAGTTTACAGGAACCCAAGAGACCCAGTACTTC

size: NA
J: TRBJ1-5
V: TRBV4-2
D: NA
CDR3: CASSQELSGSQPQHF
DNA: TGTGCCAGCAGCCAAGAGTTGTCGGGGAGTCAGCCCCAGCATTTT

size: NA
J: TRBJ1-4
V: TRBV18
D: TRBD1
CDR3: CASSPAGQVFEKLFF
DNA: TGTGCCAGCTCACCGGCGGGACAGGTTTTTGAAAAACTGTTTTTT

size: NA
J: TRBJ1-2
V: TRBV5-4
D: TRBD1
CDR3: CASSLKGTGGYGYTF
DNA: TGTGCCAGCAGCTTGAAGGGGACAGGGGGATATGGCTACACCTTC

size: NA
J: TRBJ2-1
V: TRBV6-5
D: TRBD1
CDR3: CASRTGRSYNEQFF
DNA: TGTGCCAGCCGGACAGGGAGATCCTACAATGAGCAGTTCTTC

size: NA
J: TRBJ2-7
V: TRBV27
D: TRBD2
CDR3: CASKLAGLAGAQEQYF
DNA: TGTGCCAGCAAGCTTGCGGGACTAGCGGGAGCGCAGGAGCAGTACTTC

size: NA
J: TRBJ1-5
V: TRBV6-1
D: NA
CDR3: CASSERRGQPQHF
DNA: TGTGCCAGCAGTGAAAGGAGGGGGCAGCCCCAGCATTTT

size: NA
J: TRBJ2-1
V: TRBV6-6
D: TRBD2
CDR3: CASSHPGLVSEQFF
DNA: TGTGCCAGCAGTCACCCGGGACTAGTCTCTGAGCAGTTCTTC

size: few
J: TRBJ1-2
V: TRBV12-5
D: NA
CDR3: CASAEGPYGYTF
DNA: TGTGCTAGTGCCGAAGGGCCCTATGGCTACACCTTC

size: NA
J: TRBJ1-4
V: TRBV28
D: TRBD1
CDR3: CASSSHGTGVEKLFF
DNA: TGTGCCAGCAGTTCTCACGGGACAGGGGTTGAAAAACTGTTTTTT

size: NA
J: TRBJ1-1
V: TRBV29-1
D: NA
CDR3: CSVESRVNTEAFF
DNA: TGCAGCGTTGAGTCGAGGGTGAACACTGAAGCTTTCTTT

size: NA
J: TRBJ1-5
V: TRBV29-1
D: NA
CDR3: CSVADTFDQPQHF
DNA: TGCAGCGTCGCTGACACGTTTGACCAGCCCCAGCATTTT

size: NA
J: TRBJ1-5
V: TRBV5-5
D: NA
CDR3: CASSPDSYSNQPQHF
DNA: TGTGCCAGCAGCCCAGACAGTTATAGCAATCAGCCCCAGCATTTT

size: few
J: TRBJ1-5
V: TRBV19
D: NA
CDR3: CASSTPGPQHF
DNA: TGTGCCAGTAGTACCCCTGGGCCCCAGCATTTT

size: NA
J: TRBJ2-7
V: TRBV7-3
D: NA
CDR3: CASSPRTTPDTQYF
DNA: TGTGCCAGCAGCCCACGGACCACCCCTGATACCCAGTACTTC

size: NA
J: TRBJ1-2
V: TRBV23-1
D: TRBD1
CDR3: CASSHSILGQGGYGYTF
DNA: TGCGCCAGCAGTCATTCTATCCTCGGACAGGGAGGGTATGGCTACACCTTC

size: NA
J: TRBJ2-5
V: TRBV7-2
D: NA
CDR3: CASSLRVGGFQETQYF
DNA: TGTGCCAGCAGCTTAAGGGTCGGAGGGTTTCAAGAGACCCAGTACTTC

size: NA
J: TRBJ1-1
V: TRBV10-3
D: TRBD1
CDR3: CATRGQGPEAFF
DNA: TGTGCCACCCGGGGACAGGGGCCTGAAGCTTTCTTT

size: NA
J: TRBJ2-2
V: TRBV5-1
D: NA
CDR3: CASRPDRDLNTGELFF
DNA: TGCGCCAGCCGCCCGGACCGGGACTTAAACACCGGGGAGCTGTTTTTT

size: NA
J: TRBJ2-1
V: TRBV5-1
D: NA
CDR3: CASSSVAYNEQFF
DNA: TGCGCCAGCAGTAGCGTAGCCTACAATGAGCAGTTCTTC

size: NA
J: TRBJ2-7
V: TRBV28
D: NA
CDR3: CASTPRQVYHEQYF
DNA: TGTGCCAGCACCCCCAGACAGGTTTATCACGAGCAGTACTTC

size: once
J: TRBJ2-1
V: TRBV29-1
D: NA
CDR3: CSVGGSSYNEQFF
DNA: TGCAGCGTTGGTGGGAGCTCCTACAATGAGCAGTTCTTC

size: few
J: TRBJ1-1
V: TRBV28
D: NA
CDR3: CASSLGDSTEAFF
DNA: TGTGCCAGCAGTTTAGGGGACTCCACTGAAGCTTTCTTT

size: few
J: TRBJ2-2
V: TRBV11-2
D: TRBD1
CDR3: CASSLANRGRTGELFF
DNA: TGTGCCAGCAGCTTAGCCAACAGGGGGCGCACCGGGGAGCTGTTTTTT

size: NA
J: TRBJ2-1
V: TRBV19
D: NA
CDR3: CASRKSNAWSSYNEQFF
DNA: TGTGCCAGTAGGAAATCGAATGCGTGGAGTTCCTACAATGAGCAGTTCTTC

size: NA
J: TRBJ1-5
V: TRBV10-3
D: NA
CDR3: CAISRGILVNQPQHF
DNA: TGTGCCATCAGCAGGGGTATTTTAGTCAATCAGCCCCAGCATTTT

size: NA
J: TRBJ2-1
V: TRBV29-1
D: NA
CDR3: CSVERGYSYNEQFF
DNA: TGCAGCGTTGAACGGGGATACTCCTACAATGAGCAGTTCTTC

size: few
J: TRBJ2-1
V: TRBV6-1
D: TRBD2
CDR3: CASRGTRYSYNEQFF
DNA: TGTGCCAGCAGGGGGACTAGATACTCCTACAATGAGCAGTTCTTC